This is a list of T cell receptor beta chains from one sample in a study of blood T cell repertoires in COVID-19. Here immunoSEQ multiplex PCR was the method, and the copy in TCRdb shows in-frame clones only, minus some. In the table there are some 120,000 clones, more than 75% of which are singletons. Sequenced material: peripheral blood. The receptor set was obtained from a man aged 45-65 years with acute or convalescent COVID-19. CDR3s leave out the opening cysteine and the closing phenylalanine or tryptophan.

j_gene	v_gene	CDR3aa
TRBJ2-2	TRBV15	ATSRGAWTANTGELF
TRBJ1-6	TRBV4-2	ASSRLGAEDSPLH
TRBJ1-1	TRBV11-2	ASSLNGGITEAF
TRBJ1-2	TRBV5-1	ASSPEQGWGGYT
TRBJ1-4	TRBV3-1/TRBV3-2	ASSRRQGINEKLF
TRBJ2-4	TRBV5-5	ASSTLGAQLAKNIQY
TRBJ1-3	TRBV6-5	ASSYDSPNSGNTIY
TRBJ2-5	TRBV9	ASSVSSGRVGETQY
TRBJ1-2	TRBV15	ATSGDRGAYGYT
TRBJ1-2	TRBV19	ASSISGPSNYGYT
TRBJ2-7	TRBV6-6	ASRGSGRNYEQY
TRBJ1-5	TRBV12-3/TRBV12-4	ASSWGQGSPQH
TRBJ2-5	TRBV10-3	AIRGDRGKGETQY
TRBJ1-2	TRBV7-2	ASRSSGQGYGYT
TRBJ2-3	TRBV30	AWNEPSSSGRADTQY
TRBJ2-7	TRBV11-2	ASSSEQGLVDYEQY
TRBJ1-5	TRBV6-5	ASSYAPGQGQPQH
TRBJ2-7	TRBV4-1	ASSPPVGGGSPYEQY
TRBJ1-4	TRBV7-4	ASSLATDRTVYEKLF
TRBJ2-3	TRBV10-2	ASTQGWDTQY
TRBJ1-5	TRBV4-1	ASSQDQGIGNQPQH
TRBJ2-3	TRBV24-1	ATSAGNTDTQY
TRBJ1-2	TRBV9	ASSVEQGLVQLQIYGYT
TRBJ2-1	TRBV6-6	ASSPQNGTSGKKEQF
TRBJ1-1	TRBV6-5	ASSYTGTGNTEAF
TRBJ2-1	TRBV13	ASSLPSGLKGAEQF
TRBJ2-2	TRBV10-3	AIRGTGQNTGELF
TRBJ2-3	TRBV7-6	ASSPTSGSVTDTQY
TRBJ2-7	TRBV27	ASSPGLAVHEQY
TRBJ2-5	TRBV10-1	ASSESIGGGETQY
TRBJ1-1	TRBV7-2	ASSRRRAGMGDTEAF
TRBJ1-2	TRBV19	ASSWDRAYGYT
TRBJ1-1	TRBV27	ASSLRDRTEAF
TRBJ2-3	TRBV5-5	ASSAGQVTDTQY
TRBJ1-3	TRBV2	ASRQGSGNTIY
TRBJ2-6	TRBV19	ASRTGTGGSGANVLT
TRBJ2-5	TRBV28	ASSSGKETQY
TRBJ1-3	TRBV28	ASRMTGLLGNTIY
TRBJ2-5	TRBV6-2/TRBV6-3	ASSLTARPEETQY
TRBJ1-6	TRBV5-4	ASSSTGSGWSPLH
TRBJ1-3	TRBV5-1	ASSSQGAGGNTIY
TRBJ2-3	TRBV29-1	SGRRWRVSTDTQY
TRBJ2-1	TRBV11-3	ASSPGQASNEQF
TRBJ2-5	TRBV7-8	ASSPGQGVETQY
TRBJ2-7	TRBV3-1/TRBV3-2	ASSLYGRGYEQY
TRBJ2-5	TRBV19	ASMIRGRGETQY
TRBJ2-7	TRBV11-2	ASSLVAGETYEQY
TRBJ2-2	TRBV6-2/TRBV6-3	ASSYSRGRLAGNTGELF
TRBJ2-5	TRBV30	AWGSPGTQY
TRBJ2-7	TRBV19	ASSELSGTGTEQY
TRBJ2-2	TRBV10-3	AISESLTGSGFRELF